The next 23 T cell receptor beta chains were all read from a single sample in a study of tumor-infiltrating lymphocytes in primary liver carcinoma. With a constant-region primer, TCR beta cDNA was made from 450 to 500 ng of total RNA. Investigators got TCR beta libraries out of three nested multiplex PCR rounds, done with slightly modified ARM-PCR. TRBV1-TRBV30 forward and Cbeta reverse primers drove the first two approximately 11-cycle rounds. In TCRdb, the multiplex PCR reads were re-called with MiXCR into one record per CDR3 protein. The sample has more than 150,000 distinct CDR3 sequences; 50% to 75% are singletons. Germline DNA was also extracted, and blood RNA was taken from unsorted whole blood. The specimen was peripheral blood. These receptors were collected from a middle-aged man with primary liver carcinoma and hepatitis B virus infection.

The V gene is TRBV5-1, the J gene TRBJ2-5, with unresolved D. This CDR3 is 14 amino acids long. The V end was cut by 4 bases, the J end by 2 bases, with 12 bases between. Germline CDR1 and CDR2: SGHRS and YFSETQ. CDR3 nucleotides: TGCGCCAGCAGCAAGCATGGTGCACAAGAGACCCAGTACTTC. Translating it yields CASSKHGAQETQYF.

This chain uses TRBV12-5 with TRBJ2-1; D gene ambiguous. The V gene lost 0 bases and the J gene lost 5 bases, with 8 bases spanning the gap. The CDR3 consists of 14 residues. Germline V gives CDR1 LGHNT, CDR2 FRNRAP. CDR3 nucleotide sequence: TGTGCTAGTGGTTTGGTGGCAGGAGACAATGAGCAGTTCTTC. Its translation is CASGLVAGDNEQFF.

This clonotype was seen only a few times. The chain is built from TRBV5-1 and TRBJ1-2; the D gene is possibly TRBD1 (5 bases). The ends were cut back, 4 bases at V and 6 bases at J, with 13 bases in the middle. There are 13 residues in the CDR3. From germline, CDR1 is SGHRS and CDR2 YFSETQ. The CDR3 here is CASSIMGGDGYTF. CDR3 sequence (DNA): TGCGCCAGCAGCATCATGGGGGGAGATGGCTACACCTTC. Based on the CDR3 plus reference TRBV5-1 and TRBJ1-2, the full variable domain is KAGVTQTPRYLIKTRGQQVTLSCSPISGHRSVSWYQQTPGQGLQFLFEYFSETQRNKGNFPGRFSGRQFSNSRSEMNVSTLELGDSALYLCASSIMGGDGYTFGSGTRLTVV.

On this clonotype: This may stem from a read error, because a much larger clone lies one nucleotide away. J is TRBJ1-4 and V is TRBV11-2; maybe TRBD1 (5 bases). This CDR3 is 15 amino acids long. Trimming cost V 6 bases and J 8 bases, with 19 bases left between them. Germline lookup yields CDR1 SGHAT and CDR2 FQNNGV. CDR3 region: CASRPRGGVGEKLFF. The CDR3 bases are TGTGCCAGCAGACCCCGGGGGGGGGTTGGGGAAAAACTGTTTTTT.

A note on this clonotype: Given a much more abundant clone one base away, this may be a read error. This chain's CDR3 is CASSLPATWESTDTQYF. CDR3 nucleotides: TGTGCCAGCAGCTTACCGGCCACATGGGAGAGCACAGATACGCAGTATTTT. V usage is TRBV11-1 and J usage is TRBJ2-3; tentative D call: TRBD2 (5 bases). Trimming pared 2 bases from V and 0 bases from J, leaving 15 bases between. Germline CDR1 and CDR2: SGHAT and FQDESV (reference sequence). The CDR3 covers 17 residues.

This chain joins TRBV11-2 and TRBJ2-7, with TRBD1 identical over 7 bases. Losses at the gene ends were 6 bases for V and 7 bases for J; bases not matched to a gene: 21. CDR1 SGHAT and CDR2 FQNNGV come from the germline V gene. The CDR3 length is 17 residues. In DNA form, the CDR3 reads TGTGCCAGCAGAAAGTCTGGACAGGCCCAAGGGAGCTATGAGCAGTACTTC. The encoded protein is CASRKSGQAQGSYEQYF.

This clonotype has a count of ten or more. The CDR3 nucleotides read TGTGCCAGCAGCTTAGTGGGCGGGAGGATTAATGAGCAGTTCTTC. It yields the protein CASSLVGGRINEQFF. This chain links TRBV11-2 with TRBJ2-1, with TRBD2 matching 8 bases. The CDR3 has 15 amino acids. Per the germline V gene, CDR1 is SGHAT and CDR2 is FQNNGV. J gave up 7 bases and V 1 base, and 6 bases lay outside the gene matches.

The chain employs TRBV2 and TRBJ2-7; D is ambiguous. Deletions cut 3 bases from V and 4 bases from J, with 19 bases between. The V gene's germline CDR1 is SNHLY and CDR2 FYNNEI. The CDR3 runs to 16 residues. The CDR3 sequence is CASSDQTPVPPYEQYF. The CDR3 nucleotides read TGTGCCAGCAGTGACCAGACACCGGTCCCGCCGTACGAGCAGTACTTC.

The chain employs TRBV29-1 and TRBJ2-3, with D perhaps TRBD2 (5 bases). The germline gives CDR1 SQVTM, CDR2 ANQGSEA. This CDR3 is built from 12 residues. V was pared by 6 bases and J by 4 bases, with 11 bases between. The CDR3 here is CSVDEGPDTQYF. The CDR3 DNA reads TGCAGCGTAGACGAGGGCCCAGATACGCAGTATTTT.

The V and J genes are TRBV6-2 or TRBV6-3 and TRBJ1-5, with D possibly TRBD1 on 5 matching bases. Trimming cost V 6 bases and J 0 bases, with 18 bases left between them. CDR3 length equals 17 residues. Germline CDR1 is MNHEY and CDR2 is SVGEGT. The CDR3 sequence: CASSRQSWRGSNQPQHF. CDR3 in DNA: TGTGCCAGCAGCCGCCAGTCTTGGAGGGGTAGCAATCAGCCCCAGCATTTT.

Remarks on this clonotype: The CDR3 carries no conserved terminal phenylalanine or tryptophan, so it likely arises from a read error. The chain joins TRBV11-2 to TRBJ2-7; D unclear. The V gene's germline CDR1 is SGHAT and CDR2 FQNNGV. Trimming took 2 bases from V and 4 from J, leaving 12 bases between them. The CDR3 length is 14 residues. This CDR3 reads CASSLNDGPYEQYL. The DNA for the CDR3 is TGTGCCAGCAGCTTAAACGACGGACCATACGAGCAGTACTTA.

The rearrangement uses TRBV6-1 and TRBJ1-2; no firm D call. V lost 3 bases and J lost 6, with 8 bases in between. The germline V gene encodes CDR1 MNHNS and CDR2 SASEGT. The CDR3 has 12 amino acids. For the CDR3, the DNA is TGTGCCAGCAGTGACGGGTTGGATGGCTACACCTTC. It codes for CASSDGLDGYTF.

This rearrangement joins TRBV12-3 or TRBV12-4 to TRBJ2-7; 9 positions match TRBD1. This CDR3 is built from 13 residues. With 6 bases clipped from V and 3 bases from J, the junction kept 3 bases outside the gene matches. CDR3 nucleotides: TGTGCCAGCAGCCGGGACAGGGTCTACGAGCAGTACTTC. It specifies CASSRDRVYEQYF.

This clonotype was seen only a few times. This chain links TRBV28 with TRBJ2-3, with D maybe TRBD2 (6 bases). The CDR3 is 13 amino acids. V was pared by 5 bases and J by 4 bases, with 10 bases between. Germline values: CDR1 MDHEN, CDR2 SYDVKM. The CDR3 DNA reads as TGTGCCAGCAGTCTACGACTAGCAGATACGCAGTATTTT. The encoded protein is CASSLRLADTQYF.

Points on this clonotype: A much larger clone lies one base from this, so it may be a read error. The rearrangement links TRBV11-2 to TRBJ2-7; 11 bases align to TRBD2. Germline lookup yields CDR1 SGHAT and CDR2 FQNNGV. V gave up 5 bases and J gave up 3 bases; unmatched junction bases: 9. The CDR3 extends over 16 amino acids. In nucleotides, the CDR3 is TGTGCCAGCAGCCTCGGGACTAGCGGCCCTGTCTACGAGCAGTACTTC. Its translation is CASSLGTSGPVYEQYF.

This clonotype was found many times. The V call is TRBV29-1, the J call TRBJ2-5; D assignment may be TRBD1 or TRBD2 (5 bases each). Germline assignment: CDR1 SQVTM and CDR2 ANQGSEA. The CDR3 spans 16 residues. Trimming cost V 2 bases and J 5 bases, with 21 bases left between them. The CDR3 DNA reads as TGCAGCGTTGAACAGGAGGACACATCAGGTCGGGAGACCCAGTACTTC. Translation: CSVEQEDTSGRETQYF.

About this clonotype: A single base separates this from a much larger clone, so it may be a read error. The CDR3 nucleotides read TGTGCCAGCAGTGTATCAGACAACCATGGCTACACCTTC. Amino acid sequence: CASSVSDNHGYTF. The chain joins TRBV6-6 to TRBJ1-2; the D is unclear. V was clipped by 5 bases and J by 6 bases, with 13 bases between them. The germline V gene encodes CDR1 MNHNY and CDR2 SVGAGI (reference sequence). The CDR3 has 13 residues.

The rearrangement links TRBV6-2 or TRBV6-3 to TRBJ2-1; the D gene is possibly TRBD2 (6 bases). Looked up from germline, CDR1 is MNHEY and CDR2 is SVGEGT. The CDR3 runs 15 residues. Trimming took off 6 bases at V and 2 bases at J, with 14 bases between the two ends. The CDR3 DNA reads TGTGCCAGCAGCGGATTAAGCGGGCCCTACAATGAGCAGTTCTTC. This translates into CASSGLSGPYNEQFF.

The V and J genes are TRBV14 and TRBJ1-4; 8 bases are a match to TRBD1. This CDR3 contains 14 residues. Germline V gene lookup returns CDR1 SGHDN and CDR2 FVKESK. The J segment lost 7 bases and the V segment lost 1 base, leaving 2 bases of the junction unmatched. The CDR3 nucleotides are TGTGCCAGCAGCCAAGCAGGGGGCGGTGAAAAACTGTTTTTT. Amino acid sequence: CASSQAGGGEKLFF.

The table lists this clonotype with many counts. This chain links TRBV11-2 with TRBJ2-1, with 13 bases identical to TRBD2. CDR1 and CDR2 (germline): SGHAT, FQNNGV. This CDR3 region has 15 residues. After removal of 6 bases from V and 6 bases from J, the junction contained 5 bases not matched to a gene. CDR3 bases: TGTGCCAGCAGTCGGACTAGCGGGAGCCGCAATGAGCAGTTCTTC. It specifies CASSRTSGSRNEQFF. The full variable domain, in which reference TRBV11-2 and TRBJ2-1 provide the parts outside the CDR3, is EAGVAQSPRYKIIEKRQSVAFWCNPISGHATLYWYQQILGQGPKLLIQFQNNGVVDDSQLPKDRFSAERLKGVDSTLKIQPAKLEDSAVYLCASSRTSGSRNEQFFGPGTRLTVL.

Turning to this clonotype: A read error may be the cause here, since a much bigger clone is one base away. The CDR3 sequence is CTSRVGQGFSYEQYF. CDR3 DNA: TGTACCAGCAGAGTCGGACAGGGGTTTTCCTACGAGCAGTACTTC. This sequence joins TRBV6-1 and TRBJ2-7; 9 bases line up with TRBD1. The CDR3 has 15 residues. CDR1 MNHNS and CDR2 SASEGT come from the germline V gene.

This clonotype has just a few counts. A clone one base away is much larger, so this may be a read error. The rearrangement uses TRBV11-2 and TRBJ2-7; D is unresolved. The CDR3 consists of 13 residues. Germline CDR1 reads SGHAT; CDR2 reads FQNNGV. The DNA for the CDR3 is TGTGCCAGCAGCTTAGGCCAGCTCTACGGGCAGTACTTC. This codes for CASSLGQLYGQYF. Together with reference TRBV11-2 and TRBJ2-7, the CDR3 gives the full variable domain: EAGVAQSPRYKIIEKRQSVAFWCNPISGHATLYWYQQILGQGPKLLIQFQNNGVVDDSQLPKDRFSAERLKGVDSTLKIQPAKLEDSAVYLCASSLGQLYGQYFGPGTRLTVT.

This clonotype was recorded at least ten times. The CDR3 DNA reads TGCGCCAGCAGTGATTTATCCTACGAGCAGTACTTC. Translating it yields CASSDLSYEQYF. The rearrangement uses TRBV10-1 and TRBJ2-7; the D is unclear. This CDR3 contains 12 residues. From germline, CDR1 is WNHNN and CDR2 SYGVQD (reference sequence). Deletions cut 3 bases from V and 1 base from J, with 4 bases between.